This TCR beta chain is from a study of blood T cell repertoires in COVID-19. Overall study context: Some COVID-19 samples were acute and others convalescent; all came from the United States, Italy and Spain.

The germline V and J ends were trimmed by 5 bases and 4 bases, with 12 bases remaining between them. CDR1 is SGHVS, CDR2 FQNEAQ, per germline. The CDR3 has 14 amino acids. Source study methods: By means of reference gene primer amplification, nucleated cell counts were estimated. The method was immunoSEQ multiplex PCR; TCRdb's version includes in-frame clones alone and lacks a portion of them. D and trimming were read from the DNA, whereas the V and J calls and clone size are those reported in that table. The repertoire holds 120,000 or so clones, with about 86% as singletons. The sequence was obtained from a woman aged 45-59 years with acute or convalescent COVID-19. Sequenced sample: peripheral blood. The V gene is TRBV7-8, the J gene TRBJ1-5; D is unresolved. For the CDR3, the DNA is TGTGCCAGCAGCCCCGTTAACTGGAATCAGCCCCAGCATTTT. It yields the protein CASSPVNWNQPQHF.